This T cell receptor (beta chain) was profiled in a study of cytotoxic CD8 clonotypes in ibrutinib-treated CLL. The wider study: The group held over nine relapsed/refractory and 15 treatment-naive patients, with 17 to 18 IGHV unmutated.

Study-wide findings and caveats: Baseline clonality was higher than in age-matched healthy donors and moved in step with circulating CD8+ T-cell counts. Clonality increased at ibrutinib response and stayed stable in sustained remission. At progression, however, it fell back toward baseline. Treatment saw public clonotypes, which were uncommon, either contract or stay stable.

About this clone itself: What it recognizes is unknown.

This CDR3 comprises 11 residues. Germline assignment: CDR1 DFQATT and CDR2 SNEGSKA (reference sequence). The V gene lost 8 bases and the J gene lost 2 bases, with 8 bases spanning the gap. The protocol was immunoSEQ multiplex PCR, while the TCRdb copy is restricted to in-frame clones and leaves out a portion. This table holds 150,000 or so clones, 79% found once. The material sequenced was PBMCs, taken after 12 months of ibrutinib treatment. This TCR derives from a human donor with chronic lymphocytic leukemia. The chain employs TRBV20-1 and TRBJ2-3; weak D call: TRBD2 (6 bases). The CDR3 region is CSLAATDTQYF. Written as DNA, the CDR3 is TGCAGTTTAGCGGCCACAGATACGCAGTATTTT.